Sequencing of this T cell receptor beta chain was carried out in a study of blood T cell repertoires in COVID-19. This CDR3 has 15 residues. Germline CDR1 and CDR2: SGHRS and YFSETQ. The V gene lost 4 bases and the J gene lost 0 bases, with 10 bases spanning the gap. Clones were read by immunoSEQ multiplex PCR, and TCRdb kept only the in-frame ones, dropping some. This table has about 60,000 clones, about four fifths appearing once. The chain carries TRBV5-1 and TRBJ1-4; D call uncertain. This TCR came from a man aged 55 to 70 with COVID-19, enrolled during active disease. What was sequenced was peripheral blood. CDR3 nucleotides: TGCGCCAGCAGCGAAACGGGTGCAACTAATGAAAAACTGTTTTTT. It translates to CASSETGATNEKLFF.